Sequencing of this T cell receptor beta chain was carried out in a study of cytotoxic CD8 clonotypes in ibrutinib-treated CLL. Study in general: The patients, about a dozen relapsed/refractory and approximately 15 treatment-naive, included about 18 who were IGHV unmutated. The study recorded mean values of about 260,000 productive templates and tens of thousands of productive rearrangements per sample. Partial responders around 24, complete 2; 12 progressed and roughly 14 stayed in remission by median 68 months.

CDR1 and CDR2 from the germline V gene are MDHEN and SYDVKM. This CDR3 comprises 12 residues. Trimming stripped 5 bases from V and 4 bases from J, with 8 bases between. Clones were read by immunoSEQ multiplex PCR, and TCRdb kept only the in-frame ones, dropping some. The sample records around 76,000 clones, less than 90% being singletons. The sequenced sample was PBMCs, obtained after 24 months of ibrutinib treatment. J is TRBJ1-2 and V is TRBV28, with D uncertain. This sequence was found in a human donor with chronic lymphocytic leukemia. DNA of the CDR3: TGTGCCAGCAGTCCTTCAGCCTATGGCTACACCTTC. It encodes CASSPSAYGYTF.